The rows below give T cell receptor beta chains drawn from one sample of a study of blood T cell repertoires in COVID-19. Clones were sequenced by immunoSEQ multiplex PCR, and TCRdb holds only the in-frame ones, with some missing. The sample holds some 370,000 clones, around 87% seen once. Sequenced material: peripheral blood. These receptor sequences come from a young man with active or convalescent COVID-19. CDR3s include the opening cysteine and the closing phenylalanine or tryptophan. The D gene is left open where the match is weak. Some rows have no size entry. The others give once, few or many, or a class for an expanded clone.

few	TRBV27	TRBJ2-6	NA	TGTGCCAGCAGTTTATTGGGCAGGGGCCTCTCTGGGGCCAACGTCCTGACTTTC	CASSLLGRGLSGANVLTF
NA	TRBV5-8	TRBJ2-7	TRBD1	TGTGCCAGCAGCTGGGACAGGGGGCCGGGCGAGCAGTACTTC	CASSWDRGPGEQYF
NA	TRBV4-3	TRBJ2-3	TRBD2	TGCGCCAGCAGCCAAGAAACTAGCGGGGGCCACACAGATACGCAGTATTTT	CASSQETSGGHTDTQYF
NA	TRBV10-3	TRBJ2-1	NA	TGTGCCATCAGTGAGGGGCAGGCGCACAATGAGCAGTTCTTC	CAISEGQAHNEQFF
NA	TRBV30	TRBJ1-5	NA	TGTGCCTGGAGTATCAGAGGTTCCAATCAGCCCCAGCATTTT	CAWSIRGSNQPQHF
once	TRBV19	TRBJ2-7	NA	TGTGCCAGTAGTTTGGGCACCTCCTACGAGCAGTACTTC	CASSLGTSYEQYF
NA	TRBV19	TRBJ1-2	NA	TGTGCCAGTAGTATAGATGCACAGATCTATGGCTACACCTTC	CASSIDAQIYGYTF
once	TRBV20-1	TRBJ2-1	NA	TGCAGTGCTAGTCCGGGGGATGAGCAGTTCTTC	CSASPGDEQFF
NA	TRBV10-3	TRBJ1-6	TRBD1	TGTGCCATACGGGACAGGGAGGATTCACCCCTCCACTTT	CAIRDREDSPLHF
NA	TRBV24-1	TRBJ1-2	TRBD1	TGTGCCACCAGTGAATCAGGGGGGCTCTATGGCTACACCTTC	CATSESGGLYGYTF
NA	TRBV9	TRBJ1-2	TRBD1	TGTGCCAGCAGCGGTCAGACAGGGGGTCGTGGTTTTTGGGGCTACACCTTC	CASSGQTGGRGFWGYTF
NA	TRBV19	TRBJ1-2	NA	TGTGCCAGTAGTATTGAAGGCAGGGCTAACTATGGCTACACCTTC	CASSIEGRANYGYTF
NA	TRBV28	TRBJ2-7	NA	TGTGCCAGCAGTCCCTATAGGGGCGGCTCCTACGAGCAGTACTTC	CASSPYRGGSYEQYF
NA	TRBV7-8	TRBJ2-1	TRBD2	TGTGCCAGCAGCCTCGCAGCGGGGTTTTTGGATGAGCAGTTCTTC	CASSLAAGFLDEQFF
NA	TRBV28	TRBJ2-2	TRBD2	TGTGCCAGCAGTTTGAGACGCGCGGGGGGGCACGGGACCGGGGAGCTGTTTTTT	CASSLRRAGGHGTGELFF
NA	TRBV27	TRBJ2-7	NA	TGTGCCAGCAGTTTTATTGGAGGTGGTCTGTACTTC	CASSFIGGGLYF
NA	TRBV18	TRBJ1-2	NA	TGTGCCAGCTCACCACCAATTCTCGTCAGTGAAAACTATGGCTACACCTTC	CASSPPILVSENYGYTF
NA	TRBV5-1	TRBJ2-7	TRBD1	TGCGCCAGCAGCCCGACCCCGGACAGGGGCATTTACGAGCAGTACTTC	CASSPTPDRGIYEQYF